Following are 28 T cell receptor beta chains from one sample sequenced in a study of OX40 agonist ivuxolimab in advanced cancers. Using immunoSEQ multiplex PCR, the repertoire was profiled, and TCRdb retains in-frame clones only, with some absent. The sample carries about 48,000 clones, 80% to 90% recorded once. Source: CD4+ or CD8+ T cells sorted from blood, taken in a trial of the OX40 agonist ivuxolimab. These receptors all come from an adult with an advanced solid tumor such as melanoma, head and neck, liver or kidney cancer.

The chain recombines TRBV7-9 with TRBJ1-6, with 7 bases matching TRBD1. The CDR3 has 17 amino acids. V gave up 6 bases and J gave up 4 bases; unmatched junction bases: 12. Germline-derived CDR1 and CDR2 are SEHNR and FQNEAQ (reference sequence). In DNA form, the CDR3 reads TGTGCCAGCAGACGAGATCCCGGGACAGCGTATAATTCACCCCTCCACTTT. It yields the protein CASRRDPGTAYNSPLHF.

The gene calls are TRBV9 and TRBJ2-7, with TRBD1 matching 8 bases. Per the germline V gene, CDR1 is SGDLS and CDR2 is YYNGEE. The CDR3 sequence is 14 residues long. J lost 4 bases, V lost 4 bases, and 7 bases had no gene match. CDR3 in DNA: TGTGCCAGCAGCCCACCGGGACAGGAGTACGAGCAGTACTTC. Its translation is CASSPPGQEYEQYF.

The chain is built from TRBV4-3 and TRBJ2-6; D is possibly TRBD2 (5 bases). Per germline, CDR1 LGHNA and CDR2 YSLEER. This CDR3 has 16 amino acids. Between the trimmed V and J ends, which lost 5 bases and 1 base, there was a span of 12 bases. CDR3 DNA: TGCGCCAGCAGCTCGCTGACGGGGTCTGGGGCCAACGTCCTGACTTTC. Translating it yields CASSSLTGSGANVLTF.

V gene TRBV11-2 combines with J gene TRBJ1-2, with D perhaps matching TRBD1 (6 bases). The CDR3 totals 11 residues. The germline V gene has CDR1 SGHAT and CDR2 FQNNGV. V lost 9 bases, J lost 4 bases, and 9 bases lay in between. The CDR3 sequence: CASSDSYGYTF. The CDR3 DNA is TGTGCCAGTTCGGACAGCTATGGCTACACCTTC.

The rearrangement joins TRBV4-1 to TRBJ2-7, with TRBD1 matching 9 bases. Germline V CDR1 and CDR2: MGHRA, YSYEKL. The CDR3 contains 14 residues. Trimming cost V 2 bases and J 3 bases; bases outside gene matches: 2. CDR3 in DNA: TGCGCCAGCAGCCAACGGGGACAGGGCTACGAGCAGTACTTC. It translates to CASSQRGQGYEQYF.

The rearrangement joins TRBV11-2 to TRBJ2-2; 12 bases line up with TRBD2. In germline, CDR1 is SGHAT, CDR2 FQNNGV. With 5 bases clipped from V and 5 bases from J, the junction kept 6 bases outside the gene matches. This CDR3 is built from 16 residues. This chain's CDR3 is CASSISGLAGTGELFF. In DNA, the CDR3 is TGTGCCAGCAGCATCTCGGGACTAGCGGGTACCGGGGAGCTGTTTTTT.

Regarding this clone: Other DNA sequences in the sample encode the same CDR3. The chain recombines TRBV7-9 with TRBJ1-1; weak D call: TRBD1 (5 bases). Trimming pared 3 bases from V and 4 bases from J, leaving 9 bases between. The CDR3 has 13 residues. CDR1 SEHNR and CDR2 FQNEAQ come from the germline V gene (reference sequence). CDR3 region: CASSLGGSTEAFF. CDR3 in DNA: TGTGCCAGCAGCTTGGGGGGTAGCACTGAAGCTTTCTTT.

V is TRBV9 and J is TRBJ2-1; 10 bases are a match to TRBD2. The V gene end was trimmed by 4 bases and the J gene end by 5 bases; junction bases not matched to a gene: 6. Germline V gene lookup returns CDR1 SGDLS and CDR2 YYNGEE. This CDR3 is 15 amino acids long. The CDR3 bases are TGTGCCAGCAGCAGAAGCGGGGGGGTCGACAATGAGCAGTTCTTC. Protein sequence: CASSRSGGVDNEQFF.

The CDR3 nucleotides read TGCGCCAGCAGCCAACGACAGGGGGCGACCACTGAAGCTTTCTTT. As protein: CASSQRQGATTEAFF. V and J are TRBV4-3 and TRBJ1-1, with TRBD1 matching over 10 bases. Germline CDR1 and CDR2: LGHNA and YSLEER. CDR3 size: 15 residues. V was pared by 2 bases and J by 4 bases, with 4 bases of the junction left unmatched.

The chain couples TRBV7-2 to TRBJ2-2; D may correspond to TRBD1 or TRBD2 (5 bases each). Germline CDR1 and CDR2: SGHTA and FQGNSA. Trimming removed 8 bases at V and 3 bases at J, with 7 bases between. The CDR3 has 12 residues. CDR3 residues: CASRGDTGELFF. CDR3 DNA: TGTGCCAGCCGAGGGGACACCGGGGAGCTGTTTTTT.

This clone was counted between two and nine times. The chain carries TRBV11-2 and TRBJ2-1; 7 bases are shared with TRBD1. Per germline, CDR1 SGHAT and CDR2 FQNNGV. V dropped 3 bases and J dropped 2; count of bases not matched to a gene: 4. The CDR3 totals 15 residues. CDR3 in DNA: TGTGCCAGCAGCTTGGGAGACAGGGCCTACAATGAGCAGTTCTTC. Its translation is CASSLGDRAYNEQFF.

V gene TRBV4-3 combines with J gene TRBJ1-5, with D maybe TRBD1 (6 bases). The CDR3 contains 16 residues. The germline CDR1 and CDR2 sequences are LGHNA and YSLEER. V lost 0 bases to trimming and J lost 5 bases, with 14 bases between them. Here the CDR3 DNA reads TGCGCCAGCAGCCAAGATGGGGGGGCCCCATATCAGCCCCAGCATTTT. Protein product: CASSQDGGAPYQPQHF.

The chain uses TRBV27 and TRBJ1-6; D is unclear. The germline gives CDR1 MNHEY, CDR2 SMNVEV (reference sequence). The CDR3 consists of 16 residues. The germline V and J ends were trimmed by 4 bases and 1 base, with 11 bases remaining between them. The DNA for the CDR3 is TGTGCCAGCAGTTCGCTCAGCGCGTCCTATAATTCACCCCTCCACTTT. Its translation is CASSSLSASYNSPLHF.

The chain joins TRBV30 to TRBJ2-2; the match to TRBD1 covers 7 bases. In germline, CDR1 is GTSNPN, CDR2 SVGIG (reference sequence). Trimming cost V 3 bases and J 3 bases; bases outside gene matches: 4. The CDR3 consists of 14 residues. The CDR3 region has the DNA TGTGCCTGGAGCGAGGGACAGTACACCGGGGAGCTGTTTTTT. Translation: CAWSEGQYTGELFF.

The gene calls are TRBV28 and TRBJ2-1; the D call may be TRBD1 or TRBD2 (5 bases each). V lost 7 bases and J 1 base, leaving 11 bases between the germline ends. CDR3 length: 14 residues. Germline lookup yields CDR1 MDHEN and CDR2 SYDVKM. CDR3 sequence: CASKVEGSYNEQFF. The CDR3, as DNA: TGTGCCAGCAAGGTCGAGGGGTCCTACAATGAGCAGTTCTTC.

The CDR3 DNA follows: TGTGCCAGCAGCCCTCGACAGGGGGATGAAAAACTGTTTTTT. Protein: CASSPRQGDEKLFF. V usage is TRBV5-6 and J usage is TRBJ1-4; 9 nucleotides agree with TRBD1. The junction had 4 bases not matched to a gene; V was cut back by 4 bases and J by 6 bases. Germline CDR1 SGHDT, CDR2 YYEEEE. CDR3 length equals 14 residues.

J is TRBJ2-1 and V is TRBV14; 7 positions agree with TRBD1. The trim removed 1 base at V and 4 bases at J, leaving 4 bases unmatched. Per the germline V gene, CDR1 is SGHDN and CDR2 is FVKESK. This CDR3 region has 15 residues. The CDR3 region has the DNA TGTGCCAGCAGCCAAGGGACAGGCCCGTACAATGAGCAGTTCTTC. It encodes CASSQGTGPYNEQFF.

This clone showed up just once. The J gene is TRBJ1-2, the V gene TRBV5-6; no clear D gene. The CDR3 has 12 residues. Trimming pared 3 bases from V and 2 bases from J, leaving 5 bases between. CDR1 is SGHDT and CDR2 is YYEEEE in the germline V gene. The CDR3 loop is CASSSGNYGYTF. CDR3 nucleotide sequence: TGTGCCAGCAGCTCGGGGAACTATGGCTACACCTTC.

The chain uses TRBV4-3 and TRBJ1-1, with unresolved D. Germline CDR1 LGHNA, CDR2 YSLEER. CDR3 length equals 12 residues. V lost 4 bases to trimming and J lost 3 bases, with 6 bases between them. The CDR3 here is CASSPYDTEAFF. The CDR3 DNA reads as TGCGCCAGCAGCCCTTACGACACTGAAGCTTTCTTT.

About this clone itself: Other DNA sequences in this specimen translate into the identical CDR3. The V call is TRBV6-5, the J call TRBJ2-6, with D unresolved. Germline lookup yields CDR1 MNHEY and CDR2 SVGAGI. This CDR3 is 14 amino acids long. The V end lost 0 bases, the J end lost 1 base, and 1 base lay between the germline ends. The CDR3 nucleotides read TGTGCCAGCAGTTACTCTTCTGGGGCCAACGTCCTGACTTTC. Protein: CASSYSSGANVLTF.

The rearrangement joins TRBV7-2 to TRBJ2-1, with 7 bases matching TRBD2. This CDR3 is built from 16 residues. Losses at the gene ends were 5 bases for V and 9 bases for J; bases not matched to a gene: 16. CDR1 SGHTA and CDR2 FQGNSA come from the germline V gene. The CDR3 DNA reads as TGTGCCAGCAGCCACGACCTGACGGGGGGAATAACTGAGCAGTTCTTC. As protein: CASSHDLTGGITEQFF.

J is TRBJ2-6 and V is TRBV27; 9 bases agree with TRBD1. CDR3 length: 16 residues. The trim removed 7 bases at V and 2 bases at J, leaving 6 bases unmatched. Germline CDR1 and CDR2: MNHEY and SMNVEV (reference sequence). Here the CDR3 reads CASTWTGVTGANVLTF. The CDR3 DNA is TGTGCCAGCACCTGGACAGGGGTCACTGGGGCCAACGTCCTGACTTTC.

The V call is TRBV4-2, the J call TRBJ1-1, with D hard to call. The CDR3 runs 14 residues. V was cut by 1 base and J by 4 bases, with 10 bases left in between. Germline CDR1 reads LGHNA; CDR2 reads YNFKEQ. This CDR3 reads CASSQAQSSTEAFF. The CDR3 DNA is TGTGCCAGCAGCCAAGCTCAGTCGAGCACTGAAGCTTTCTTT.

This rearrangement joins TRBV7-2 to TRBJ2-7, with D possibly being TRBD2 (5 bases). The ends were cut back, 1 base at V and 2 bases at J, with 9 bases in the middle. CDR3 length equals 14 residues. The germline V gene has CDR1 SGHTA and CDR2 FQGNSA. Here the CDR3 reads CASSLEDYTYEQYF. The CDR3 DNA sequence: TGTGCCAGCAGCTTAGAAGACTATACCTACGAGCAGTACTTC.

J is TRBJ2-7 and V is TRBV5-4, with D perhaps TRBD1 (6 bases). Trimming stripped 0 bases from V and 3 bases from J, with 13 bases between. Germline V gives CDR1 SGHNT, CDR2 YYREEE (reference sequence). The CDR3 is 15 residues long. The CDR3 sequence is CASSLAQGPSYEQYF. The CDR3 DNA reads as TGTGCCAGCAGCTTGGCGCAGGGGCCGAGCTACGAGCAGTACTTC. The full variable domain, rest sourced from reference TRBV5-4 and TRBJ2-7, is ETGVTQSPTHLIKTRGQQVTLRCSSQSGHNTVSWYQQALGQGPQFIFQYYREEENGRGNFPPRFSGLQFPNYSSELNVNALELDDSALYLCASSLAQGPSYEQYFGPGTRLTVT.

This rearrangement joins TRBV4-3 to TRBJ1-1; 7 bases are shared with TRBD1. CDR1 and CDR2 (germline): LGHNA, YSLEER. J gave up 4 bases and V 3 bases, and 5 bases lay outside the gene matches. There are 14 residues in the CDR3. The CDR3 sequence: CASSHDRVSTEAFF. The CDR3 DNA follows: TGCGCCAGCAGCCATGACAGGGTAAGCACTGAAGCTTTCTTT.

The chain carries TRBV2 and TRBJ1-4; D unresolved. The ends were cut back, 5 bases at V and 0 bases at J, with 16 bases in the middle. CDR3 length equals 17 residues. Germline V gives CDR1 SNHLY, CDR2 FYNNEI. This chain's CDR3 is CASSFPGVATTNEKLFF. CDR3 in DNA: TGTGCCAGCAGTTTCCCTGGGGTGGCAACAACTAATGAAAAACTGTTTTTT.

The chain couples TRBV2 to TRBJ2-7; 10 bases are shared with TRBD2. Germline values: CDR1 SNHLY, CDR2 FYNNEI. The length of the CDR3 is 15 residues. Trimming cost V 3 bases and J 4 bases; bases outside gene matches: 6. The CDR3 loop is CASSESGGAPYEQYF. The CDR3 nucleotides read TGTGCCAGCAGTGAGAGCGGGGGGGCCCCGTACGAGCAGTACTTC.